Within the sample, the clone carrying this T cell receptor (beta chain) is medium-sized. Antigen unknown. BIOMED2 TRB-A/B primer pools were used in multiplex TRB PCR. TCRdb ran MiXCR on the multiplex PCR reads and lists one entry per CDR3 protein. The sample records 6,000 or so distinct CDR3 sequences, about 28% being singletons. V was clipped by 10 bases and J by 3 bases; unmatched bases: 6. The germline gives CDR1 LNHDA, CDR2 SQIVND (reference sequence). The length of the CDR3 is 14 residues. Blood genomic DNA input for TRB amplification was roughly 250-500 ng. This sample was taken from a study of T and B cells in COVID-19 patients. Looking at the study overall: Peripheral blood came from COVID-19 patients with active infection or after recovery. Of some 19 active-infection patients, over 9 were critically ill with mechanical ventilation or extracorporeal membrane oxygenation.

The study, taken as a whole, reports: Clonality of TRB repertoires was high in active COVID-19; recovery brought above-healthy diversity and richness.

The chain couples TRBV19 to TRBJ2-2, with 9 bases matching TRBD2. The sample consisted of blood. The sequence was collected from a human donor with active COVID-19. The donor label of this sample is uncertain. The CDR3 sequence: CATGGRAHTGELFF. CDR3 bases: TGTGCCACCGGCGGGAGGGCCCACACCGGGGAGCTGTTTTTT.